These 3 T cell receptor beta chains were sequenced from one sample in a study of T cell responses to AZD1222 COVID-19 vaccine. The repertoire was sequenced with immunoSEQ multiplex PCR; TCRdb's copy has only in-frame clones and lacks some. This table holds roughly 190,000 clones, approximately 93% found once. Sequences were derived from peripheral blood, sampled on day 0 of AZD1222 vaccination. These receptors all come from an adult in good health.

The chain employs TRBV5-1 and TRBJ2-3; 9 bases are shared with TRBD2. CDR3 length: 16 amino acids. Germline V gene lookup returns CDR1 SGHRS and CDR2 YFSETQ. The ends lost 4 bases at V and 5 bases at J; junction bases unmatched: 11. The CDR3 spells CASSIPSGTTGDTQYF. DNA for the CDR3: TGCGCCAGCAGCATTCCTAGCGGGACGACGGGAGATACGCAGTATTTT.

The V gene is TRBV12-5, the J gene TRBJ2-7, with D maybe TRBD2 (5 bases). V lost 7 bases and J lost 6, with 19 bases in between. The length of the CDR3 is 14 residues. The V gene's germline CDR1 is LGHNT and CDR2 FRNRAP. CDR3 nucleotide sequence: TGTGCTAGTGCCATCCGGGGTTCACCGGGCGAGCAGTACTTC. The encoded protein is CASAIRGSPGEQYF.

The rearrangement joins TRBV6-5 to TRBJ1-1, with a possible D match to TRBD1 (5 bases). Per the germline V gene, CDR1 is MNHEY and CDR2 is SVGAGI. The CDR3 consists of 12 residues. Between the trimmed V and J ends, which lost 0 bases and 8 bases, there was a span of 7 bases. The CDR3, as DNA: TGTGCCAGCAGTTACTCGACAGAAGAAGCTTTCTTT. It yields the protein CASSYSTEEAFF.